A selection of T cell receptor beta chains follows, all from one sample in a study of response to subunit inactivated influenza vaccine. TCRdb re-analysed the RT-PCR reads in MiXCR, keeping a single row per CDR3 protein. The profile shows 400,000 to 550,000 distinct CDR3 sequences, approximately 24% of them singletons. Material: CD4+ T cells sorted from PBMCs, obtained 4 to 6 days after vaccination. These receptors were obtained from a man in his fifties who received an inactivated influenza vaccine. Each CDR3 is given with its conserved first and last residue. Fields, in order: clone size, V gene, J gene, D gene, CDR3 protein, CDR3 DNA. A D gene is named only where the DNA matches it firmly. Clone size is shown for a subset of rows, as once, few, many or a class of expanded clone.

abundance: NA; v_gene: TRBV30; j_gene: TRBJ2-5; d_gene: NA; CDR3aa: CARDPGHVTGETQYF; CDR3nt: TGTGCCCGAGACCCGGGACACGTAACTGGGGAGACCCAGTACTTC
abundance: NA; v_gene: TRBV2; j_gene: TRBJ2-2; d_gene: NA; CDR3aa: CATRTIAAGELFF; CDR3nt: TGTGCCACCCGGACAATAGCGGCCGGGGAGCTGTTTTTT
abundance: NA; v_gene: TRBV20-1; j_gene: TRBJ1-2; d_gene: NA; CDR3aa: CSATGPTVGQKGYTF; CDR3nt: TGCAGTGCTACGGGACCGACGGTCGGACAGAAGGGCTACACCTTC
abundance: NA; v_gene: TRBV10-1; j_gene: TRBJ2-3; d_gene: TRBD2; CDR3aa: CASGLAGTDTQYF; CDR3nt: TGCGCCAGCGGACTAGCGGGAACAGATACGCAGTATTTT
abundance: many; v_gene: TRBV9; j_gene: TRBJ2-3; d_gene: NA; CDR3aa: CASSETPQGGNEYF; CDR3nt: TGTGCCAGCAGCGAGACCCCCCAGGGGGGGAATGAGTATTTT
abundance: few; v_gene: TRBV11-2; j_gene: TRBJ1-1; d_gene: NA; CDR3aa: CASSLDPQAEAFF; CDR3nt: TGTGCCAGCAGCTTAGATCCACAGGCTGAAGCTTTCTTT
abundance: NA; v_gene: TRBV28; j_gene: TRBJ1-6; d_gene: NA; CDR3aa: CASGGTSNSPLHF; CDR3nt: TGTGCCAGCGGAGGGACCTCAAATTCACCCCTCCACTTT
abundance: many; v_gene: TRBV4-3; j_gene: TRBJ1-2; d_gene: NA; CDR3aa: CASSLSAHSPSSRTYGYTF; CDR3nt: TGCGCCAGCAGCCTCAGCGCCCACTCGCCTAGCAGCCGAACCTATGGCTACACCTTC
abundance: few; v_gene: TRBV6-1; j_gene: TRBJ2-2; d_gene: NA; CDR3aa: CASNIFSARNTGELFF; CDR3nt: TGTGCCAGCAACATTTTTTCGGCCCGAAACACCGGGGAGCTGTTTTTT
abundance: NA; v_gene: TRBV29-1; j_gene: TRBJ2-4; d_gene: NA; CDR3aa: CSVEYADLRGNIQYF; CDR3nt: TGCAGCGTTGAATATGCGGACCTCAGGGGAAACATTCAGTACTTC
abundance: few; v_gene: TRBV20-1; j_gene: TRBJ2-7; d_gene: TRBD1; CDR3aa: CSASDPPGTGTYEQYF; CDR3nt: TGCAGTGCTAGTGACCCTCCCGGGACAGGAACCTACGAGCAGTACTTC
abundance: NA; v_gene: TRBV6-5; j_gene: TRBJ2-7; d_gene: TRBD2; CDR3aa: CASSYKASGDVEQYF; CDR3nt: TGTGCCAGCAGTTACAAGGCTAGCGGGGACGTGGAGCAGTACTTC
abundance: NA; v_gene: TRBV7-2; j_gene: TRBJ2-3; d_gene: TRBD2; CDR3aa: CASSQLAGSTDTQYF; CDR3nt: TGTGCCAGCAGCCAGTTAGCGGGAAGCACAGATACGCAGTATTTT
abundance: few; v_gene: TRBV7-9; j_gene: TRBJ1-6; d_gene: TRBD1; CDR3aa: CASSGGQGASYNSPLHF; CDR3nt: TGTGCCAGCAGCGGAGGACAGGGGGCTTCCTATAATTCACCCCTCCACTTT
abundance: few; v_gene: TRBV7-2; j_gene: TRBJ1-6; d_gene: NA; CDR3aa: CASGQTNSPLHF; CDR3nt: TGTGCCAGCGGACAGACTAATTCACCCCTCCACTTT
abundance: many; v_gene: TRBV11-3; j_gene: TRBJ2-1; d_gene: NA; CDR3aa: CASSKKRPQGWTLYNEQFF; CDR3nt: TGTGCCAGCAGCAAAAAACGACCACAGGGATGGACCCTCTACAATGAGCAGTTCTTC
abundance: NA; v_gene: TRBV28; j_gene: TRBJ2-7; d_gene: TRBD1; CDR3aa: CASSTSGWTGGEGWSYEQYF; CDR3nt: TGTGCCAGCAGTACCTCAGGGTGGACAGGGGGCGAAGGCTGGTCTTACGAGCAGTACTTC
abundance: NA; v_gene: TRBV25-1; j_gene: TRBJ1-2; d_gene: TRBD1; CDR3aa: CASSEGTGARSYGYTF; CDR3nt: TGTGCCAGCAGTGAAGGGACAGGCGCTCGTTCGTATGGCTACACCTTC
abundance: NA; v_gene: TRBV10-1; j_gene: TRBJ2-3; d_gene: NA; CDR3aa: CATARQFSTDTQYF; CDR3nt: TGCGCCACCGCCCGACAGTTCAGCACAGATACGCAGTATTTT
abundance: NA; v_gene: TRBV11-2; j_gene: TRBJ2-2; d_gene: TRBD1; CDR3aa: CASSFGTGSTGELFF; CDR3nt: TGTGCCAGCAGCTTCGGGACAGGAAGCACCGGGGAGCTGTTTTTT
abundance: once; v_gene: TRBV7-9; j_gene: TRBJ2-1; d_gene: TRBD2; CDR3aa: CASSLDGGAWNEQFF; CDR3nt: TGTGCCAGCAGCTTAGACGGGGGGGCGTGGAATGAGCAGTTCTTC
abundance: NA; v_gene: TRBV20-1; j_gene: TRBJ1-1; d_gene: NA; CDR3aa: CSARSGGLNTEAFF; CDR3nt: TGCAGTGCTAGGTCCGGGGGGCTGAACACTGAAGCTTTCTTT
abundance: many; v_gene: TRBV7-2; j_gene: TRBJ2-5; d_gene: TRBD2; CDR3aa: CASRRLAGAIKTQYF; CDR3nt: TGTGCCAGCAGGAGACTAGCGGGGGCGATAAAGACCCAGTACTTC
abundance: NA; v_gene: TRBV20-1; j_gene: TRBJ2-3; d_gene: NA; CDR3aa: CSATHSTDTQYF; CDR3nt: TGCAGTGCTACGCATAGCACAGATACGCAGTATTTT
abundance: NA; v_gene: TRBV6-5; j_gene: TRBJ2-1; d_gene: NA; CDR3aa: CASSSRGLLGYNEQFF; CDR3nt: TGTGCCAGCAGTTCTAGAGGACTATTAGGCTACAATGAGCAGTTCTTC
abundance: many; v_gene: TRBV12-3/TRBV12-4; j_gene: TRBJ1-1; d_gene: NA; CDR3aa: CASSPGGTEAFF; CDR3nt: TGTGCCAGCAGTCCCGGGGGCACTGAAGCTTTCTTT
abundance: few; v_gene: TRBV5-5; j_gene: TRBJ2-7; d_gene: NA; CDR3aa: CASNFLSGAYEQYF; CDR3nt: TGTGCCAGCAACTTCCTGAGCGGAGCGTACGAGCAGTACTTC
abundance: NA; v_gene: TRBV24-1; j_gene: TRBJ2-3; d_gene: NA; CDR3aa: CATSDFRNAAGTSTDTQYF; CDR3nt: TGTGCCACCAGTGATTTTAGGAATGCCGCCGGAACCTCCACAGATACGCAGTATTTT
abundance: NA; v_gene: TRBV4-3; j_gene: TRBJ2-2; d_gene: NA; CDR3aa: CASSQGAPATGELFF; CDR3nt: TGCGCCAGCAGCCAAGGCGCGCCAGCGACCGGGGAGCTGTTTTTT
abundance: many; v_gene: TRBV28; j_gene: TRBJ2-7; d_gene: NA; CDR3aa: CASSLGVTDSYEQYF; CDR3nt: TGTGCCAGCAGTTTAGGGGTCACAGACTCCTACGAGCAGTACTTC
abundance: many; v_gene: TRBV9; j_gene: TRBJ2-1; d_gene: NA; CDR3aa: CASSVDEVGSNEQFF; CDR3nt: TGTGCCAGCAGCGTAGATGAGGTAGGGTCCAATGAGCAGTTCTTC
abundance: NA; v_gene: TRBV12-3/TRBV12-4; j_gene: TRBJ2-2; d_gene: NA; CDR3aa: CASSLGPDTGELFF; CDR3nt: TGTGCCAGCAGTTTGGGGCCGGACACCGGGGAGCTGTTTTTT
abundance: NA; v_gene: TRBV7-2; j_gene: TRBJ1-1; d_gene: TRBD1; CDR3aa: CASSTQGDTEAFF; CDR3nt: TGTGCCAGCAGCACCCAGGGGGACACTGAAGCTTTCTTT
abundance: NA; v_gene: TRBV3-1; j_gene: TRBJ2-2; d_gene: NA; CDR3aa: CASSQTWRTNTGELFF; CDR3nt: TGTGCCAGCAGCCAGACGTGGCGGACGAACACCGGGGAGCTGTTTTTT
abundance: NA; v_gene: TRBV5-5; j_gene: TRBJ1-1; d_gene: NA; CDR3aa: CASSSRRRDTEAFF; CDR3nt: TGTGCCAGCAGCTCCAGGCGTCGCGACACTGAAGCTTTCTTT
abundance: few; v_gene: TRBV12-3/TRBV12-4; j_gene: TRBJ2-5; d_gene: NA; CDR3aa: CASSFRSFGGETQYF; CDR3nt: TGTGCCAGCAGTTTTAGGAGTTTTGGAGGCGAGACCCAGTACTTC
abundance: few; v_gene: TRBV5-1; j_gene: TRBJ1-2; d_gene: NA; CDR3aa: CASSLAGEGGYTF; CDR3nt: TGCGCCAGCAGCCTTGCCGGGGAAGGAGGCTACACCTTC